This TCR beta chain was obtained from a study of technical replicates of blood from a few donors. The V gene lost 1 base and the J gene lost 8 bases, with 15 bases spanning the gap. CDR3 length: 15 residues. The germline V gene encodes CDR1 SGHTA and CDR2 FQGNSA. This table comes from immunoSEQ multiplex PCR, and its TCRdb copy is limited to in-frame clones, with some not included. The sample carries tens of thousands of clones, 95% to 97% recorded once. This TCR was recovered from a human donor in good health. Input material: T cells isolated from PBMCs. The chain uses TRBV7-2 and TRBJ1-3, with TRBD1 as a possible D gene (5 bases). For the CDR3, the DNA is TGTGCCAGCAGCTTAGAGGGGCTGAAAGGGGACACCATATATTTT. Residues: CASSLEGLKGDTIYF. Filled out from reference TRBV7-2 and TRBJ1-3, the complete variable domain reads GAGVSQSPSNKVTEKGKDVELRCDPISGHTALYWYRQSLGQGLEFLIYFQGNSAPDKSGLPSDRFSAERTGGSVSTLTIQRTQQEDSAVYLCASSLEGLKGDTIYFGEGSWLTVV.